The clone carrying this T cell receptor beta chain was seen many times. This sample is drawn from a study of T-cell reconstitution after alpha-beta-depleted transplantation in children. There are 15 residues in the CDR3. The V and J ends lost 0 bases and 6 bases, in that order; junction bases with no gene match: 4. The V gene's germline CDR1 is SGHRS and CDR2 YFSETQ. The library targeted TCRbeta and was prepared with unique molecular identifiers. MiXCR, applied by TCRdb to the PCR reads, yields one record per CDR3 protein. The sample lists roughly 170,000 distinct CDR3 sequences, less than 8% seen once, with around 3% in the top ten.

This receptor was identified in a human donor who donated a stem cell graft to a child with Wiskott-Aldrich syndrome. V usage is TRBV5-1 and J usage is TRBJ2-3; the match to TRBD2 covers 10 bases. The sample was PBMCs from the stem cell graft donor, taken from the stem cell graft. The CDR3 DNA sequence: TGCGCCAGCAGCTTGGAACTAGCGGGGAGGGATACGCAGTATTTT. Amino acids: CASSLELAGRDTQYF. The whole variable domain, filled in from reference TRBV5-1 and TRBJ2-3, reads KAGVTQTPRYLIKTRGQQVTLSCSPISGHRSVSWYQQTPGQGLQFLFEYFSETQRNKGNFPGRFSGRQFSNSRSEMNVSTLELGDSALYLCASSLELAGRDTQYFGPGTRLTVL.